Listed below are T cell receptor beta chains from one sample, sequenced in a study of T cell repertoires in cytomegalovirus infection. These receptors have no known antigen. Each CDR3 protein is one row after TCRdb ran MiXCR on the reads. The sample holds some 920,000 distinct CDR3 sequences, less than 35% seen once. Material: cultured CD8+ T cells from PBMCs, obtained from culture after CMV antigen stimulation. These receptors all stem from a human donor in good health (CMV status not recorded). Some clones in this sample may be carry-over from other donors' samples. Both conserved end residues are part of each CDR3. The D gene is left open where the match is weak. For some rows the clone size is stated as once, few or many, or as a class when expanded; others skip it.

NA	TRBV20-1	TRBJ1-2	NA	CSARQNVGYYGYTF	TGCAGTGCTAGGCAAAATGTGGGGTACTATGGCTACACCTTC
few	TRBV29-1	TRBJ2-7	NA	CSVGDSYEQYF	TGCAGCGTTGGAGACAGCTACGAGCAGTACTTC
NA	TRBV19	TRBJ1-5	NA	CASSIEGRGVQPQHF	TGTGCCAGTAGTATAGAGGGGCGAGGAGTTCAGCCCCAGCATTTT
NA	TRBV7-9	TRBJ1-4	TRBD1	CASSPGNTGATNEKLFF	TGTGCCAGCAGCCCCGGAAACACAGGGGCAACTAATGAAAAACTGTTTTTT
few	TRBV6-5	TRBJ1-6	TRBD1	CASSYSYRGLNSPLHF	TGTGCCAGCAGTTACTCTTACAGGGGGCTTAATTCACCCCTCCACTTT
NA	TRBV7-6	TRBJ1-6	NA	CASSHGQQNSPLHF	TGTGCCAGCAGCCATGGACAGCAGAATTCACCCCTCCACTTT
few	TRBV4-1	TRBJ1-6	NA	CASSSSTGFNSPLHF	TGCGCCAGCAGTTCCTCGACAGGCTTTAATTCACCCCTCCACTTT
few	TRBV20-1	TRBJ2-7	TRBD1	CSRGEGADEQYF	TGCAGCCGAGGTGAGGGGGCGGATGAGCAGTACTTC
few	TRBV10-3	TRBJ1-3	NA	CAISEWDLQHAGNTIYF	TGTGCCATCAGTGAGTGGGACCTTCAGCATGCTGGAAACACCATATATTTT
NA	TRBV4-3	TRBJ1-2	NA	CASSQVLGDGYTF	TGCGCCAGCAGCCAAGTATTGGGGGATGGCTACACCTTC
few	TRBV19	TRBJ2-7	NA	CASSIVGSSYEQYF	TGTGCCAGTAGTATTGTCGGGAGCTCCTACGAGCAGTACTTC
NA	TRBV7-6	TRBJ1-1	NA	CASSFGGIGTEAFF	TGTGCCAGCAGCTTTGGGGGAATAGGGACTGAAGCTTTCTTT
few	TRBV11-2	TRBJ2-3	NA	CASSPLRKDTQYF	TGTGCCAGCAGCCCTTTGAGGAAGGATACGCAGTATTTT
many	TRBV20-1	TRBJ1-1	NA	CSAIRGGMNTEAFF	TGCAGTGCCATCCGGGGGGGGATGAACACTGAAGCTTTCTTT
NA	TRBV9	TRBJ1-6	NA	CASSASGVQGYSPLHF	TGTGCCAGCAGCGCGTCCGGGGTTCAGGGGTATTCACCCCTCCACTTT
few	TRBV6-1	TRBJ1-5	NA	CASSPDRFYQPQHF	TGTGCCAGCAGTCCCGACAGATTCTATCAGCCCCAGCATTTT
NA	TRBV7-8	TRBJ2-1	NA	CANSPEPNRAGNEQFF	TGTGCCAACAGCCCGGAGCCTAACAGGGCAGGCAATGAGCAGTTCTTC
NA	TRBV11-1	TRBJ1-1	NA	CASSHDGGLGAFF	TGTGCCAGCAGCCACGACGGAGGTTTAGGAGCTTTCTTT
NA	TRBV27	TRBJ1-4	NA	CASRDISNEKLFF	TGTGCCAGCAGGGACATTTCGAATGAAAAACTGTTTTTT
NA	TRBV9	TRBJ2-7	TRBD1	CASSAAGTGMYEQYF	TGTGCCAGCAGCGCCGCCGGGACAGGGATGTACGAGCAGTACTTC
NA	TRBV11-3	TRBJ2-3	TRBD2	CASSLDPPGAGGTDTQYF	TGTGCCAGCAGCTTAGACCCCCCGGGAGCGGGGGGGACAGATACGCAGTATTTT
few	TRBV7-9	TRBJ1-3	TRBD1	CASSPSGTGGITGNTIYF	TGTGCCAGCAGCCCCTCAGGGACAGGGGGAATCACTGGAAACACCATATATTTT
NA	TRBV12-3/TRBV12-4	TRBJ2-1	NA	CASSFRIGGARQGEQFF	TGTGCCAGCAGTTTCCGAATAGGGGGGGCGCGACAGGGTGAGCAGTTCTTC
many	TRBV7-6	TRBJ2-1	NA	CASSLDWVDEQFF	TGTGCCAGCAGCTTAGACTGGGTTGATGAGCAGTTCTTC
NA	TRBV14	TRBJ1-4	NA	CASSHIYRTNEKLFF	TGTGCCAGCAGCCACATCTACAGGACTAATGAAAAACTGTTTTTT
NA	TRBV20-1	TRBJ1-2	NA	CSARDEALRGGYTF	TGCAGTGCTAGAGACGAGGCCTTAAGGGGGGGCTACACCTTC
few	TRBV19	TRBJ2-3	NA	CASSTLDEDTQYF	TGTGCCAGTAGTACCCTCGATGAGGATACGCAGTATTTT
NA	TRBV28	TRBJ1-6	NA	CATRGASPAYNSPLHF	TGTGCCACCAGGGGAGCTTCTCCGGCTTATAATTCACCCCTCCACTTT
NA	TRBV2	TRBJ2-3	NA	CASTEWTGSGSTDTQYF	TGTGCCAGCACGGAATGGACCGGCAGTGGAAGCACAGATACGCAGTATTTT
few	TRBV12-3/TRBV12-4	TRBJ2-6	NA	CASIGEGGGSGANVLTF	TGTGCCAGCATTGGGGAGGGGGGGGGCTCTGGGGCCAACGTCCTGACTTTC
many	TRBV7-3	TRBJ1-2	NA	CASSAYPTPTGSGYTF	TGTGCCAGCAGCGCCTACCCCACCCCCACAGGGTCCGGCTACACCTTC
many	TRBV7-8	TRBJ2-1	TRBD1	CASSLGTGLANEQFF	TGTGCCAGCAGCTTAGGGACAGGGCTAGCCAATGAGCAGTTCTTC
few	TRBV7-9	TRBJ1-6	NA	CAAGGGSGDNSPLHF	TGTGCGGCGGGTGGAGGGTCCGGTGATAATTCACCCCTCCACTTT
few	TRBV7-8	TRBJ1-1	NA	CASSLTELEAFF	TGTGCCAGCAGCTTAACGGAATTGGAAGCTTTCTTT
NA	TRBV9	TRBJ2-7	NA	CASSAGWNEQYF	TGTGCCAGCAGCGCCGGGTGGAACGAGCAGTACTTC
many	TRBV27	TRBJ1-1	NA	CASSLSGGNTEAFF	TGTGCCAGCAGCTTGAGTGGGGGGAACACTGAAGCTTTCTTT
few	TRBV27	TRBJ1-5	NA	CASRMGPASNQPQHF	TGTGCCAGCAGAATGGGACCGGCTAGCAATCAGCCCCAGCATTTT
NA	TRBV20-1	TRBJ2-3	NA	CSARDPQQESTDTQYF	TGCAGTGCTAGAGATCCGCAGCAGGAAAGCACAGATACGCAGTATTTT
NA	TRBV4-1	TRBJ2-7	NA	CASSSSTGFTYEQYF	TGCGCCAGCAGCTCATCGACGGGGTTTACCTACGAGCAGTACTTC
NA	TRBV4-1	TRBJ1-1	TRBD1	CASSQGGQGNTEAFF	TGCGCCAGCAGCCAAGGTGGACAGGGGAACACTGAAGCTTTCTTT
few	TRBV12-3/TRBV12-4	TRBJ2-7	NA	CASSLGVLNEQYF	TGTGCCAGCAGTTTGGGGGTACTCAACGAGCAGTACTTC
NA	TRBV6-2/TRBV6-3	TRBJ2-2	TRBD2	CASSYWGLAGATNTGELFF	TGTGCCAGCAGTTATTGGGGACTAGCGGGTGCTACGAACACCGGGGAGCTGTTTTTT
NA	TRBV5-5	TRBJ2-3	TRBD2	CASSLDGLAGSLSTDTQYF	TGTGCCAGCAGCCTCGACGGACTAGCGGGGTCGCTTAGCACAGATACGCAGTATTTT
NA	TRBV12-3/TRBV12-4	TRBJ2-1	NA	CASSKTTEQFF	TGTGCCAGCAGTAAGACTACTGAGCAGTTCTTC
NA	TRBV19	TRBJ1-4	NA	CASSITPQEINEKLFF	TGTGCCAGTAGTATAACTCCGCAGGAGATTAATGAAAAACTGTTTTTT
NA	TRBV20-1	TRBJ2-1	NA	CSASHRLREQFF	TGCAGTGCTAGTCATCGACTCCGCGAGCAGTTCTTC